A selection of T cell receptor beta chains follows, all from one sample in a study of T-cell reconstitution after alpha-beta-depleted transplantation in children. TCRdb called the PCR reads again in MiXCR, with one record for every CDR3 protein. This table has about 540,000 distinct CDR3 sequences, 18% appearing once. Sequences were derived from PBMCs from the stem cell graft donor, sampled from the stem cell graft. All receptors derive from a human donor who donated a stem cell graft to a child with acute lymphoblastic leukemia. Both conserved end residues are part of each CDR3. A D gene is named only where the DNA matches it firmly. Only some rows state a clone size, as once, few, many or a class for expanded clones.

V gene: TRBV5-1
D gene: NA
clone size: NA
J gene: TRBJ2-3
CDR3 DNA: TGCGCCAGCAGCTTCGAACTAGCTACGCAGTATTTT
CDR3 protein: CASSFELATQYF

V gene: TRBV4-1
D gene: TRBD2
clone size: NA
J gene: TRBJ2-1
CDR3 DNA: TGCGCCAGCAGTCTTGGTAGCGGGAGCTCCTACAATGAGCAGCTCTTC
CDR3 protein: CASSLGSGSSYNEQLF

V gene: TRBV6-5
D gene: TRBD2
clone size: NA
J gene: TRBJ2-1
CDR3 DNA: TGTGCCAGCAGTTCTAGCGGGAGGCATGAGCAGTTCTTC
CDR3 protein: CASSSSGRHEQFF

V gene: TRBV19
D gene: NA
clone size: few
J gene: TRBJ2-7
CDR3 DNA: TGTGCCAGTAGTATCGGAGGGGGTGGTGGGTACGAGCAGTACTTC
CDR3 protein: CASSIGGGGGYEQYF

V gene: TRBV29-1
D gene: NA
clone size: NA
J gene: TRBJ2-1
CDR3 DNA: TGCAGCGTTAGGAGGTTCTCCTACAATGAGCAGTTCTTC
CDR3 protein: CSVRRFSYNEQFF

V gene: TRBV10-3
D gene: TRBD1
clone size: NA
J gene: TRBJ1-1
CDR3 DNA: TGTGCCATCAGTGGGATGGGACAGGGATGGACTGAAGCTTTCTTT
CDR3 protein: CAISGMGQGWTEAFF

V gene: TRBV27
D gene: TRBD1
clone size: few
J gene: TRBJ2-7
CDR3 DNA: TGTGCCAGCAGTTTGGGTGGGACAGTTGTCCACGAGCAGTACTTC
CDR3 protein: CASSLGGTVVHEQYF

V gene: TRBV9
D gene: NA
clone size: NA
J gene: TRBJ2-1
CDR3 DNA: TGTGCCAGCAGCGTAGACAGGGCTATCCCCTACAATGAGCAGTTCTTC
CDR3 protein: CASSVDRAIPYNEQFF

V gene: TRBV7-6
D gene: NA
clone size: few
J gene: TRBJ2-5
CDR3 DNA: TGTGCCAGCTGCACAGGAGAGACCCAGTACTTC
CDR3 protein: CASCTGETQYF

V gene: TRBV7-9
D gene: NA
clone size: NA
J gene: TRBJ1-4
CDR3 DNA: TGTGCCAGCAGCTTTCCGTATAATGAAAAACTGTTTTTT
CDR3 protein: CASSFPYNEKLFF

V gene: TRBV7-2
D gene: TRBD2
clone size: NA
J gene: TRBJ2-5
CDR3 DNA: TGTGCCAGCAGCACCGGGACTAGCGGGGCCAGGGAGACCCAGTACTTC
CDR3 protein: CASSTGTSGARETQYF

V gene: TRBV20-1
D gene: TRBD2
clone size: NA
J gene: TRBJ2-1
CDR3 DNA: TGCAGTGCTGCAAGACTAGCGGGCAATGAGCAGTTCTTC
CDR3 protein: CSAARLAGNEQFF

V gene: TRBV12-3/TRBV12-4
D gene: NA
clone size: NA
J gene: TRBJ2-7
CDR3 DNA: TGTGCCAGCAGTTTTGGGCGGGGCTTCTACGAGCAGTACTTC
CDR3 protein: CASSFGRGFYEQYF

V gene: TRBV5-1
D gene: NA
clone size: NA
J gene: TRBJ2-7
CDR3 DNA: TGCGCCAGCAGCTTGGACAGGGACGCCTACGAGCAGTACTTC
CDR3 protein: CASSLDRDAYEQYF

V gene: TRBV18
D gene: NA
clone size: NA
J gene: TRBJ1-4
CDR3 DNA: TGTGCCAGCTCACCTTCGGGGGGACGAACTAATGAAAAACTGTTTTTT
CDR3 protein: CASSPSGGRTNEKLFF

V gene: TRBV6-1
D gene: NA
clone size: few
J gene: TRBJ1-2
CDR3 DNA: TGTGCCAGCAGTCCGCGGACAGCCTACTATGGCTACACCTTC
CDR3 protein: CASSPRTAYYGYTF